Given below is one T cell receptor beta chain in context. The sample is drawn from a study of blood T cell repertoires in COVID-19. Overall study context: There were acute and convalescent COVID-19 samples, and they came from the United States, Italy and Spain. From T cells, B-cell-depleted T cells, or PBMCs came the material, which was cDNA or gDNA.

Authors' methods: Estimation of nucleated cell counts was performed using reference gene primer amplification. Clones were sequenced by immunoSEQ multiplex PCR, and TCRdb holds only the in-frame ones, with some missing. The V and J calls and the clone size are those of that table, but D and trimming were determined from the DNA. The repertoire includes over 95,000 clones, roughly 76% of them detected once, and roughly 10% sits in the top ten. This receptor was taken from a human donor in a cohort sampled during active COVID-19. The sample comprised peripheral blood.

The CDR3 reads CASTQRGEADTQYF. The CDR3 DNA reads as TGTGCCAGCACCCAACGGGGGGAGGCAGATACGCAGTATTTT. The chain is built from TRBV7-9 and TRBJ2-3, with 7 positions matching TRBD2. Germline CDR1 SEHNR, CDR2 FQNEAQ (reference sequence). The CDR3 extends over 14 amino acids. Losses at the gene ends were 7 bases for V and 4 bases for J; bases not matched to a gene: 8.